Listed below are T cell receptor beta chains from one sample, sequenced in a study of blood T cell repertoires in COVID-19. Repertoires were generated with immunoSEQ multiplex PCR, while TCRdb's copy carries only in-frame clones and drops some. The data hold about 200,000 clones, with 75% to 85% observed a single time. The source material was PBMCs or T cells enriched from blood (not recorded which). The receptors derive from a woman aged 50 to 60 with acute COVID-19. Both conserved end residues are part of each CDR3.

TRBV28	TRBJ1-3	CASSSLPGSIYF
TRBV7-8	TRBJ2-6	CASSLALEGLSSGANVLTF
TRBV5-1	TRBJ2-3	CASKLGGSGGTDTQYF
TRBV20-1	TRBJ2-3	CSASDGLGGDTQYF
TRBV27	TRBJ1-4	CASSFRGRTGPFANEKLFF
TRBV7-9	TRBJ1-1	CASSLPQSGWLDTEAFF
TRBV18	TRBJ2-1	CASSVNSPSVNEQFF
TRBV19	TRBJ1-1	CASSKPQPSMNTEAFF
TRBV5-4	TRBJ1-2	CASSRTVGQGHGYTF
TRBV28	TRBJ1-2	CASSIGQGNYGYTF
TRBV29-1	TRBJ2-1	CSVVAGAGEQFF
TRBV19	TRBJ2-5	CASSNRDTQGETQYF
TRBV3-1/TRBV3-2	TRBJ1-3	CASSQGSVGNTIYF
TRBV4-3	TRBJ1-2	CASSRGRQNYGYTF
TRBV19	TRBJ2-1	CASRDPRGYNEQFF
TRBV19	TRBJ2-3	CASSYTSGAQYF
TRBV10-3	TRBJ2-1	CAINPGHSSYNEQFF
TRBV5-1	TRBJ2-1	CASTGSSGGNNEQFF
TRBV6-1	TRBJ2-2	CASSESGLRTTGELFF
TRBV29-1	TRBJ1-4	CSVRGQATNEKLFF
TRBV28	TRBJ1-2	CASTNPRVNYGYTF
TRBV28	TRBJ1-4	CASKGQPNEKLFF
TRBV19	TRBJ1-2	CASSIEHGVNYGYTF
TRBV19	TRBJ1-2	CASSAGTAYGYTF
TRBV28	TRBJ1-5	CASSLPDSYSNQPQHF
TRBV5-1	TRBJ2-3	CASSPPTDTQYF
TRBV19	TRBJ1-5	CASSKSRYSNQPQHF
TRBV7-2	TRBJ1-5	CASSIPGQGPFGNQPQHF
TRBV5-1	TRBJ2-1	CASRIQGLSNEQFF
TRBV7-2	TRBJ1-2	CASSFSTRNYGYTF
TRBV20-1	TRBJ2-5	CSAVRVETQYF
TRBV5-1	TRBJ2-2	CASSSGQATNTGELFF
TRBV9	TRBJ2-1	CASSVQGGEQFF
TRBV5-4	TRBJ2-3	CASSAGPGEVEDTQYF
TRBV11-2	TRBJ1-1	CASRLQGPYTEAFF
TRBV4-1	TRBJ2-5	CASSLLAGAKETQYF
TRBV19	TRBJ1-2	CASSTKDRYYGYTF
TRBV28	TRBJ1-4	CASSLVLINEKLFF
TRBV28	TRBJ2-1	CASTLRTSGGNEQFF
TRBV12-3/TRBV12-4	TRBJ2-3	CASSLDRADTQYF
TRBV19	TRBJ1-5	CASSIRGTVGQPQHF
TRBV11-2	TRBJ2-3	CASSLRLDTQYF
TRBV7-3	TRBJ2-1	CASSLDPTSEQFF
TRBV7-3	TRBJ2-6	CASSLVSGFSAGANVLTF